This paragraph covers one TCR beta chain sequence. The antigen is undetermined. This sample is drawn from a study of regulatory T cells in long-lasting Graves disease. General observations from the study: Exclusively peripheral blood, rather than thyroid tissue, was studied.

Described time point: newly diagnosed GD, antithyroid drugs for less than 3 months. Preparation of the TCR library used RNA extracted from PBMCs. Building of the TCR beta libraries involved iRepertoire HTBI primers and Arm-PCR of CDR3 regions. TCRdb called the multiplex PCR reads again in MiXCR, with one record for every CDR3 protein. The data contain 400,000 to 550,000 distinct CDR3 sequences, around 15% of them seen just once; the ten biggest clones take up about 10%. These data also featured in a second study, about T cells in Graves' hyperthyroidism and ophthalmopathy. According to that study: Disease duration under 2 months; hyperthyroidism patients were aged 18 to 65. With the HTBI primer set, the TCR CDR3 went through a first round of RT-PCR.

The receptor comes from a woman aged 25 to 45 with Graves disease. The source was peripheral blood mononuclear cells (PBMCs), collected at new diagnosis, from a patient treated with antithyroid drugs.

The CDR3 sequence is CASSDWASGSTDTQYF. CDR3 in DNA: TGTGCCAGCAGTGATTGGGCTAGCGGAAGCACAGATACGCAGTATTTT. The chain combines TRBV6-4 with TRBJ2-3, with 7 nucleotides matching TRBD2. Germline V gene sequence: CDR1 MRHNA, CDR2 SNTAGT. This CDR3 contains 16 residues. Unmatched junction bases numbered 6, after V lost 3 bases and J lost 0 bases.